The entry below describes one TCR beta chain. Its antigen is as yet unknown. TCRdb re-analysed the reads in MiXCR, keeping a single row per CDR3 protein. The data show some 120,000 distinct CDR3 sequences, about 32% seen once. Germline V gives CDR1 ENHRY, CDR2 SYGVKD. This CDR3 region has 16 residues. Unmatched junction bases numbered 10, after V lost 8 bases and J lost 0 bases. The sample is drawn from a study of T cell repertoires in cytomegalovirus infection. Across the whole study: The public TCR beta signatures pointed to both CMV infection and matching HLA type. Overall study results and limits: HLA-C-restricted CMV-specific TCR beta clonotypes were dominant in the ex vivo response. Cumulative frequency of public TCR beta families picked out carriers of CMV plus the relevant HLA.

The sequence came from a human donor in good health (CMV status not recorded). Some clones in this sample may be carry-over from other donors' samples. This specimen consisted of CD8+ T cells from cultured PBMCs, obtained from culture after CMV antigen stimulation. V gene TRBV10-3 combines with J gene TRBJ2-1; 7 positions match TRBD1. DNA for the CDR3: TGTGCCATCGAGACAGGGAACGCCTTCTCCTACAATGAGCAGTTCTTC. Protein sequence: CAIETGNAFSYNEQFF.